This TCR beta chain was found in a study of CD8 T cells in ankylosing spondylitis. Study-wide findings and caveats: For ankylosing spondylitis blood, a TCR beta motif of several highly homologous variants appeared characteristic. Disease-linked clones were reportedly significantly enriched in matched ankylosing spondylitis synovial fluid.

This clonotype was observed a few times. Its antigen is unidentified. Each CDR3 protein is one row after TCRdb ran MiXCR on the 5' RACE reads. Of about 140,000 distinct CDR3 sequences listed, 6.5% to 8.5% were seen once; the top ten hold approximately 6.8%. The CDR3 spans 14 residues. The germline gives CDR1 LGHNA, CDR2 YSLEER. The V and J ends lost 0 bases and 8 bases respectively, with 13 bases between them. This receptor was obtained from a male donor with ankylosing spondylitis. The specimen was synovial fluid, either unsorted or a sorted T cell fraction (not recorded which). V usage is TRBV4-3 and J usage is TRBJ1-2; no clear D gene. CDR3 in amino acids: CASSQEPAAPGYTF. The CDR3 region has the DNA TGCGCCAGCAGCCAAGAACCGGCCGCGCCGGGCTACACCTTC.